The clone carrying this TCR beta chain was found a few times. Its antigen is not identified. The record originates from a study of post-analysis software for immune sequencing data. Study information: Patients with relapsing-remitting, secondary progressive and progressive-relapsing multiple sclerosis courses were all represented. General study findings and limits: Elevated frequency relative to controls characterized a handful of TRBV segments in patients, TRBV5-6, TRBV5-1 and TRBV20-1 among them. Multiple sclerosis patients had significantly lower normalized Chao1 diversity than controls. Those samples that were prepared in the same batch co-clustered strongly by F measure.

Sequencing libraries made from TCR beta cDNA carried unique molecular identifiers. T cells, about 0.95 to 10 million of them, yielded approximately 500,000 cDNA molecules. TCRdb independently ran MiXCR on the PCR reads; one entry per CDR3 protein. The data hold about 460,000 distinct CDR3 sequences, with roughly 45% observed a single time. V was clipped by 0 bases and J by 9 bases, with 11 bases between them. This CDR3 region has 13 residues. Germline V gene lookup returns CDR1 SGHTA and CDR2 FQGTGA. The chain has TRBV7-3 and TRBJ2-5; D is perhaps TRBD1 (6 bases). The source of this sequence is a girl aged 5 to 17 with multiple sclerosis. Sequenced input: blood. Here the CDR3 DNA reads TGTGCCAGCAGCTTAACTGGGGGCCAAGCCCAGTACTTC. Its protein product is CASSLTGGQAQYF.